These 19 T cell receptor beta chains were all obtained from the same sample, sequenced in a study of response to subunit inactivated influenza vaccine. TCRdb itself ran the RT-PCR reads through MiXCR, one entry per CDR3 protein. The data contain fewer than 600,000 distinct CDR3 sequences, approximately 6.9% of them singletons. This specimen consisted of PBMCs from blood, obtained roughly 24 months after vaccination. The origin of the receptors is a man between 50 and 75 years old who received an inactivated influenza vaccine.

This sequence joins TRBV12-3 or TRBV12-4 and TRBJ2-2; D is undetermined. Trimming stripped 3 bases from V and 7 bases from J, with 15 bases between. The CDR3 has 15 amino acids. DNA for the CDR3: TGTGCCAGCAGTTTGAGTGGCCTCAAAATCGGGGAGCTGTTTTTT. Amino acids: CASSLSGLKIGELFF.

The CDR3 DNA reads TGTGCCAGCAGTGAACCACTTCACACAGGGATTATCTCTGGGGCCAACGTCCTGACTTTC. This codes for CASSEPLHTGIISGANVLTF. The chain uses TRBV25-1 and TRBJ2-6; D is possibly TRBD1 (6 bases). V shed 2 bases and J shed 0 bases, with 20 bases lying between them. This CDR3 spans 20 amino acids. The V gene's germline CDR1 is MGHDK and CDR2 SYGVNS. The entire variable domain, with the rest obtained from reference TRBV25-1 and TRBJ2-6, is as follows: EADIYQTPRYLVIGTGKKITLECSQTMGHDKMYWYQQDPGMELHLIHYSYGVNSTEKGDLSSESTVSRIRTEHFPLTLESARPSHTSQYLCASSEPLHTGIISGANVLTFGAGSRLTVL.

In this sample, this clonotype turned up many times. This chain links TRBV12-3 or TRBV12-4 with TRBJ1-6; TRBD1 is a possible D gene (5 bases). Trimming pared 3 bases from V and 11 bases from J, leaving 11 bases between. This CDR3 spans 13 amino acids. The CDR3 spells CASSFSRGTPLHF. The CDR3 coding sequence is TGTGCCAGCAGTTTTTCTCGGGGGACACCCCTCCACTTT.

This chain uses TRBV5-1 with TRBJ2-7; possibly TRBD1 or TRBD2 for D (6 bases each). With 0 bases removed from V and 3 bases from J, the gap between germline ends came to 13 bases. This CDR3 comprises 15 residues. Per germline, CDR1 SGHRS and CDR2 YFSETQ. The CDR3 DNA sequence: TGCGCCAGCAGCTTGGACGGAGGGGGAATCTACGAGCAGTACTTC. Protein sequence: CASSLDGGGIYEQYF.

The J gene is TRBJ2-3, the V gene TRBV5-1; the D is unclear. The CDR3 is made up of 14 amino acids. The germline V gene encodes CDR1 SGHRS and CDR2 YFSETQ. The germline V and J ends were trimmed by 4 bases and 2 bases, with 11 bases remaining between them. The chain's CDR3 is CASSPGPDTDTQYF. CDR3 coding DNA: TGCGCCAGCAGCCCCGGGCCCGACACAGATACGCAGTATTTT.

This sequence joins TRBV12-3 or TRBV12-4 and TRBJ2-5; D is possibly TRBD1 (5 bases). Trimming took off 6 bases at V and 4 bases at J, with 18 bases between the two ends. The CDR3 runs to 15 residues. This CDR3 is CASSLQVLTPETQYF. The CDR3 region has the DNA TGTGCCAGCAGCTTACAGGTTTTGACTCCAGAGACCCAGTACTTC.

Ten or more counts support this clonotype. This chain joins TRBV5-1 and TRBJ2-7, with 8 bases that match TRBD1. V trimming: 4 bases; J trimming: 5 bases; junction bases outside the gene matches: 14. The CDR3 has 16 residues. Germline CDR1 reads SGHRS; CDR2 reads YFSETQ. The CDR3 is CASSGGTGSRMDEQYF. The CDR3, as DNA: TGCGCCAGCAGCGGGGGGACAGGTTCTAGAATGGACGAGCAGTACTTC.

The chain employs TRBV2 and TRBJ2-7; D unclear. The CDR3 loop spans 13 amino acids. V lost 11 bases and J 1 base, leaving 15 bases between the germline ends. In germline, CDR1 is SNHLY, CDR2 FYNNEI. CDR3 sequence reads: CAGSVGNSYEQYF. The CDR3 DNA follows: TGTGCCGGCTCAGTTGGGAATTCCTACGAGCAGTACTTC. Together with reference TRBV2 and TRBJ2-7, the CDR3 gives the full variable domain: EPEVTQTPSHQVTQMGQEVILRCVPISNHLYFYWYRQILGQKVEFLVSFYNNEISEKSEIFDDQFSVERPDGSNFTLKIRSTKLEDSAMYFCAGSVGNSYEQYFGPGTRLTVT.

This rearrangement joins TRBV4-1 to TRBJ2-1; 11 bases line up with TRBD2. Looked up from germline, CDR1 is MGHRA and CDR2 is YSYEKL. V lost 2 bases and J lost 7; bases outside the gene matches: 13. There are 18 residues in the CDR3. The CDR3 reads CASSQPTYLAGGVNEQFF. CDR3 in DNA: TGCGCCAGCAGCCAACCAACCTACCTAGCGGGGGGCGTGAATGAGCAGTTCTTC.

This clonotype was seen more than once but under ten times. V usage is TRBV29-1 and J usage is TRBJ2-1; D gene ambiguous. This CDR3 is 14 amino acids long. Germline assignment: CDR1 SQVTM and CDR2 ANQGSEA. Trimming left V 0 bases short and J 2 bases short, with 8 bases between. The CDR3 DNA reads TGCAGCGTTGAAGACAGAACTACCTACAATGAGCAGTTCTTC. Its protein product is CSVEDRTTYNEQFF.

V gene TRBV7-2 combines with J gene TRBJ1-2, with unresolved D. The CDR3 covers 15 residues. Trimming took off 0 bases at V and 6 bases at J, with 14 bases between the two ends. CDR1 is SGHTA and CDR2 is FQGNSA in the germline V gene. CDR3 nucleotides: TGTGCCAGCAGCTTAGCGCTGGCTGCCCCCCATGGCTACACCTTC. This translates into CASSLALAAPHGYTF. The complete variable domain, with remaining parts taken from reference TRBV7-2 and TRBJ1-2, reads GAGVSQSPSNKVTEKGKDVELRCDPISGHTALYWYRQSLGQGLEFLIYFQGNSAPDKSGLPSDRFSAERTGGSVSTLTIQRTQQEDSAVYLCASSLALAAPHGYTFGSGTRLTVV.

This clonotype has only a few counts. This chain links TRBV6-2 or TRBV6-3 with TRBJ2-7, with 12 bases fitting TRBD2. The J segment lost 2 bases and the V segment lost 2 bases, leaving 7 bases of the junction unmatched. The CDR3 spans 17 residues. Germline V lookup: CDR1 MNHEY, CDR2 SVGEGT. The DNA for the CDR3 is TGTGCCAGCAGTTACAGGACTAGCGGGATCCCTACCTACGAGCAGTACTTC. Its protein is CASSYRTSGIPTYEQYF.

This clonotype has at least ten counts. The CDR3 bases are TGTGCCAGCAGCCAAAGGGATAAGACCCAGTACTTC. Protein product: CASSQRDKTQYF. The J gene is TRBJ2-5, the V gene TRBV3-1; D uncertain. Germline V gene data show CDR1 as LGHDT and CDR2 as YNNKEL (reference sequence). The V end was cut by 2 bases, the J end by 6 bases, with 7 bases between. There are 12 residues in the CDR3.

CDR3 loop: CASMRTSYSNQPQHF. CDR3 coding DNA: TGTGCCAGTATGCGGACTAGTTATAGCAATCAGCCCCAGCATTTT. The chain combines TRBV19 with TRBJ1-5; D gene ambiguous. Trimming removed 7 bases at V and 0 bases at J, with 13 bases between. Germline values: CDR1 LNHDA, CDR2 SQIVND (reference sequence). This CDR3 region has 15 residues.

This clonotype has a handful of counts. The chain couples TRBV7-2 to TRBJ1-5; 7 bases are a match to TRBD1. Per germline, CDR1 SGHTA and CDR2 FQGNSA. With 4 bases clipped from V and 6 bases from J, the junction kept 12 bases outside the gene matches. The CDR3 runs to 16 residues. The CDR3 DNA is TGTGCCAGCAGCTCCCGGACAGGAGTACATATTCAGCCCCAGCATTTT. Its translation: CASSSRTGVHIQPQHF.

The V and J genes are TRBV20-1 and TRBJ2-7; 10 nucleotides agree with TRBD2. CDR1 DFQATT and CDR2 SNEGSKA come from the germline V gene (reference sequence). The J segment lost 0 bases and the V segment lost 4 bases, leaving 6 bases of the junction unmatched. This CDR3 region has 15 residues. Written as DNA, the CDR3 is TGCAGTGCTACCCCGACTAGCGGGTTCTCCTACGAGCAGTACTTC. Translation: CSATPTSGFSYEQYF.

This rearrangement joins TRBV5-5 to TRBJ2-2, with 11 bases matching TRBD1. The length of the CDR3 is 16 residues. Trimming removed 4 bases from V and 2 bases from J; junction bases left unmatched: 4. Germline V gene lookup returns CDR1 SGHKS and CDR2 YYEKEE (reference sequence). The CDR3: CASSPGQGGNTGELFF. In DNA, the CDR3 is TGTGCCAGCAGCCCGGGACAGGGGGGAAACACCGGGGAGCTGTTTTTT.

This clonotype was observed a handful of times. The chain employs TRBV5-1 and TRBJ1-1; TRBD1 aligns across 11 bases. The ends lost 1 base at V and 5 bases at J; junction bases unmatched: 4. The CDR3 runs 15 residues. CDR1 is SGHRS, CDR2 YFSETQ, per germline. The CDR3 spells CASSLKGTGGTEAFF. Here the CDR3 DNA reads TGCGCCAGCAGCTTGAAAGGGACAGGGGGAACTGAAGCTTTCTTT.

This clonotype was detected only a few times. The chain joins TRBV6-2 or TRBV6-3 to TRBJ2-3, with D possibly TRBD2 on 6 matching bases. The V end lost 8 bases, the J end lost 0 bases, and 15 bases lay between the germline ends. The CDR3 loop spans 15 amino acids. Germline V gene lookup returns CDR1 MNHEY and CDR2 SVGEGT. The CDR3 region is CASRRSGPSTDTQYF. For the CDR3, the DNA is TGTGCCAGCCGCCGTAGCGGACCTAGCACAGATACGCAGTATTTT.